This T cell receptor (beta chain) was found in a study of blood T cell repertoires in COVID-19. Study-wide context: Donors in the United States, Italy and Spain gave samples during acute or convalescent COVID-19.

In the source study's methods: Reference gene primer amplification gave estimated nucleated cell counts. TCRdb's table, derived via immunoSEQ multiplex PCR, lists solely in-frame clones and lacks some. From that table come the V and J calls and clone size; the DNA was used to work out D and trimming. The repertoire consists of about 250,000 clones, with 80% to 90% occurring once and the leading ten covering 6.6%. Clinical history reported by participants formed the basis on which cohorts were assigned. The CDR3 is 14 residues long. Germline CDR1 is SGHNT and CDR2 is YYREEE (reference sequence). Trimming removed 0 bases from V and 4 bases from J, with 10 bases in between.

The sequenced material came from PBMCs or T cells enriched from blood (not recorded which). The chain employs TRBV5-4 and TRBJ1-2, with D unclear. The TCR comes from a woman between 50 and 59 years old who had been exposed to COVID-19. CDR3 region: CASSLVDTGYGYTF. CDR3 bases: TGTGCCAGCAGCTTGGTCGACACCGGCTATGGCTACACCTTC.